The T cell receptor (beta chain) under discussion was sequenced for a study of beta chain features in type 1 diabetes. The wider study: The number of sorted cells examined across all samples was some 99,000,000.

cDNA synthesis used the whole RNA isolate, giving expressed TCRB sequences. The protocol was immunoSEQ multiplex PCR, while the TCRdb copy is restricted to in-frame clones and leaves out a portion. The sample lists 450,000 to 600,000 clones; around 30% were seen once. Notes on this clone: Its antigen is unknown.

General observations from the study: VDJ junctions sequenced from type 1 diabetes patients showed fewer insertions and more deletions.

Sorting with CD45RO/CCR7/CD25/CD127/CD95/CD27 yielded naive, central memory, regulatory and stem-like memory CD4+ cells. This TCR derives from a man aged 18 to 30 in good health. The sample comprised naive CD4+ T cells from blood.

CDR3 bases: TGTGCCAGTAGCACCGGGACAGGGATCTACGAGCAGTACTTC. Translated: CASSTGTGIYEQYF. The chain couples TRBV19 to TRBJ2-7; the match to TRBD1 covers 9 bases. Germline values: CDR1 LNHDA, CDR2 SQIVND (reference sequence). The CDR3 runs to 14 residues. V dropped 6 bases and J dropped 3; count of bases not matched to a gene: 6. Drawing the rest from reference TRBV19 and TRBJ2-7, the complete variable domain is DGGITQSPKYLFRKEGQNVTLSCEQNLNHDAMYWYRQDPGQGLRLIYYSQIVNDFQKGDIAEGYSVSREKKESFPLTVTSAQKNPTAFYLCASSTGTGIYEQYFGPGTRLTVT.